The 6 T cell receptor beta chains presented below share a single source sample, sequenced in a study of T-cell memory formation after mild COVID-19. TCRdb analysed the 5' RACE reads with MiXCR anew, one entry per CDR3 protein. The sample records hundreds of thousands of distinct CDR3 sequences, roughly 22% being singletons. Sequences were obtained from PBMCs or a T cell subset sorted from them (not recorded which). The receptor source for this set is an adult woman who had mild COVID-19 (a few samples of this study predate the infection). Cell type and time point are not known.

The CDR3 region is CASSSLTGGPADTQYF. DNA of the CDR3: TGCGCCAGCAGCTCACTGACAGGGGGGCCCGCAGATACGCAGTATTTT. The genes are TRBV5-1 and TRBJ2-3, with TRBD1 identical over 9 bases. The CDR3 contains 16 residues. CDR1 is SGHRS and CDR2 is YFSETQ in the germline V gene. The trim removed 3 bases at V and 4 bases at J, leaving 9 bases unmatched. The full variable domain, with the rest looked up from reference TRBV5-1 and TRBJ2-3, is KAGVTQTPRYLIKTRGQQVTLSCSPISGHRSVSWYQQTPGQGLQFLFEYFSETQRNKGNFPGRFSGRQFSNSRSEMNVSTLELGDSALYLCASSSLTGGPADTQYFGPGTRLTVL.

The rearrangement joins TRBV10-3 to TRBJ2-3; D might be TRBD2 (5 bases). Trimming took off 10 bases at V and 2 bases at J, with 13 bases between the two ends. The CDR3 loop spans 13 amino acids. Germline CDR1 reads ENHRY; CDR2 reads SYGVKD. DNA for the CDR3: TGTGCCACCCTTGAAGCGGCCACAGATACGCAGTATTTT. Its protein product is CATLEAATDTQYF.

V gene TRBV10-3 combines with J gene TRBJ2-3; D gene ambiguous. V was trimmed by 0 bases and J by 0 bases, leaving 10 bases between them. The CDR3 covers 16 residues. The germline V gene has CDR1 ENHRY and CDR2 SYGVKD. DNA of the CDR3: TGTGCCATCAGTGAGTCTATCCTGGTCAGCACAGATACGCAGTATTTT. This encodes CAISESILVSTDTQYF.

The CDR3 loop reads CASRGLAGPTGELFF. CDR3 bases: TGCGCCAGCAGGGGCTTAGCGGGACCTACCGGGGAGCTGTTTTTT. The J gene is TRBJ2-2, the V gene TRBV5-1; 8 nucleotides line up with TRBD2. J was trimmed by 5 bases and V by 5 bases; bases with no gene match: 8. The CDR3 consists of 15 residues. Germline CDR1 SGHRS, CDR2 YFSETQ.

The chain carries TRBV14 and TRBJ2-1, with a possible D match to TRBD2 (7 bases). Trimming cost V 0 bases and J 3 bases, with 12 bases left between them. From germline, CDR1 is SGHDN and CDR2 FVKESK. This CDR3 region has 16 residues. This CDR3 is CASSQDGGTFYNEQFF. The CDR3 bases are TGTGCCAGCAGCCAAGACGGGGGGACATTCTACAATGAGCAGTTCTTC.

This clonotype was counted only a few times. The chain has TRBV7-9 and TRBJ2-3; 8 positions agree with TRBD2. CDR1 and CDR2 (germline): SEHNR, FQNEAQ (reference sequence). The CDR3 contains 16 residues. The V gene end was trimmed by 1 base and the J gene end by 3 bases; junction bases not matched to a gene: 6. CDR3 coding DNA: TGTGCCAGCAGCTTAGGGGTAGCGGGACGAACAGATACGCAGTATTTT. This sequence encodes CASSLGVAGRTDTQYF.